Shown below are 2 T cell receptor beta chains from a single sample sequenced in a study of shared clonotypes between healthy human individuals (dated by TCRdb to about 2020). Libraries came from the immunoSEQ multiplex PCR assay. TCRdb mirrors the immuneACCESS table, restricted to in-frame sequences. Some clones are absent from its copies; in checked studies, under half trace to an unresolved V gene, and the reason for the others is unknown. The sample records hundreds of thousands of clones, around 67% of which are singletons. The ten largest clonotypes hold about a tenth of the sample. Sequenced material: memory CD4+ T cells sorted from blood. The sample's cell subset or site label, decoded: CD45RA-negative fraction. All receptors derive from a man younger than 45 in good health.

This rearrangement joins TRBV28 to TRBJ2-2; D might be TRBD2 (6 bases). The ends were cut back, 8 bases at V and 3 bases at J, with 16 bases in the middle. CDR1 and CDR2 from the germline V gene are MDHEN and SYDVKM. The CDR3 runs to 15 residues. Written as DNA, the CDR3 is TGTGCCAGCCATGAAGGGAGGACGGACACCGGGGAGCTGTTTTTT. Protein product: CASHEGRTDTGELFF.

This clone was counted between two and nine times. This chain uses TRBV27 with TRBJ2-7; possible D gene TRBD2, 6 bases. The CDR3 loop spans 16 amino acids. Trimming stripped 10 bases from V and 2 bases from J, with 24 bases between. Germline V gene lookup returns CDR1 MNHEY and CDR2 SMNVEV (reference sequence). The CDR3: CATLKPAGSGAYEQYF. The CDR3 bases are TGTGCCACCCTAAAGCCGGCGGGTAGCGGCGCCTACGAGCAGTACTTC.